Below are 9 T cell receptor beta chains sequenced from a single sample in a study of blood T cell repertoires in COVID-19. Assay: immunoSEQ multiplex PCR; the TCRdb copy retains only in-frame clones and omits some. The data contain fewer than 250,000 clones, approximately 86% of them singletons. The sample taken for sequencing was peripheral blood. Every receptor here comes from a woman aged 55-69 years who had recovered from COVID-19.

The chain carries TRBV5-8 and TRBJ1-2, with TRBD1 matching 7 bases. The CDR3 covers 15 residues. After removal of 5 bases from V and 0 bases from J, the junction contained 7 bases not matched to a gene. CDR1 is SGHTS and CDR2 is YDEGEE in the germline V gene. CDR3 loop: CASRWYGQANYGYTF. CDR3 DNA: TGTGCCAGCAGATGGTATGGACAGGCTAACTATGGCTACACCTTC.

Only one count was recorded for this clone. V is TRBV5-1 and J is TRBJ2-5, with a weak D call TRBD1 (7 bases). Germline V gene sequence: CDR1 SGHRS, CDR2 YFSETQ. CDR3 size: 15 residues. Trimming pared 5 bases from V and 2 bases from J, leaving 16 bases between. Written as DNA, the CDR3 is TGCGCCAGCAGTGGAGGGGACAGCGTACAAGAGACCCAGTACTTC. It is translated as CASSGGDSVQETQYF. Complete variable domain (other parts from reference TRBV5-1 and TRBJ2-5): KAGVTQTPRYLIKTRGQQVTLSCSPISGHRSVSWYQQTPGQGLQFLFEYFSETQRNKGNFPGRFSGRQFSNSRSEMNVSTLELGDSALYLCASSGGDSVQETQYFGPGTRLLVL.

The J gene is TRBJ1-2, the V gene TRBV11-2, with 7 bases identical to TRBD1. V was pared by 5 bases and J by 4 bases, with 10 bases of the junction left unmatched. Germline V gives CDR1 SGHAT, CDR2 FQNNGV. The CDR3 is 15 amino acids. CDR3 DNA: TGTGCCAGCAGCACCGGGACAGCATATGTCTATGGCTACACCTTC. It is translated as CASSTGTAYVYGYTF.

The gene calls are TRBV15 and TRBJ2-7, with no clear D. The germline V and J ends were trimmed by 1 base and 2 bases, with 9 bases remaining between them. The germline CDR1 and CDR2 sequences are LNHNV and YYDKDF (reference sequence). The CDR3 extends over 14 amino acids. This CDR3 is CATSRAGFTYEQYF. The DNA for the CDR3 is TGTGCCACCAGCAGAGCCGGGTTTACCTACGAGCAGTACTTC.

This sequence joins TRBV6-5 and TRBJ1-2; maybe TRBD1 (5 bases). The CDR3 spans 15 residues. V lost 2 bases, J lost 8 bases, and 18 bases lay in between. The germline gives CDR1 MNHEY, CDR2 SVGAGI. The CDR3 region is CASSYGPPGLDGYTF. CDR3 sequence (DNA): TGTGCCAGCAGTTACGGTCCCCCAGGGTTGGACGGCTACACCTTC.

This clone was recorded only once. V and J are TRBV6-5 and TRBJ2-3; D possibly corresponds to TRBD2 (7 bases). Trimming removed 0 bases from V and 5 bases from J, with 12 bases in between. Per germline, CDR1 MNHEY and CDR2 SVGAGI. CDR3 size: 15 residues. The CDR3 DNA follows: TGTGCCAGCAGTTACTCGGGGGGGCGGGGAGATACGCAGTATTTT. Translating gives CASSYSGGRGDTQYF.

In the case of this clone: One end of the junction varies from germline; a read error may be responsible. The rearrangement uses TRBV6-2 or TRBV6-3 and TRBJ1-1; D gene uncertain. CDR1 is MNHEY, CDR2 SVGEGT, per germline. The CDR3 loop spans 14 amino acids. The CDR3 DNA reads as TGTGCCAGCAGTTACACCCCGCGGGGAGGGATTGTCCCCTTT. This sequence encodes CASSYTPRGGIVPF.

Regarding this clone: This specimen includes other DNA sequences encoding the same CDR3. The V gene is TRBV18, the J gene TRBJ1-4, with TRBD1 matching over 7 bases. J gave up 0 bases and V 3 bases, and 1 base lay outside the gene matches. Germline loops: CDR1 KGHSH, CDR2 LQKENI. The CDR3 is 15 amino acids. The CDR3 protein is CASSPGQATNEKLFF. Written as DNA, the CDR3 is TGTGCCAGCTCACCCGGACAGGCAACTAATGAAAAACTGTTTTTT.

The chain employs TRBV19 and TRBJ2-5; 10 bases align to TRBD2. V dropped 8 bases and J dropped 5; count of bases not matched to a gene: 17. The CDR3 spans 17 residues. CDR1 and CDR2 (germline): LNHDA, SQIVND (reference sequence). Written as DNA, the CDR3 is TGTGCCAGTCGAAGGGGGCTAGCGGGGGACCCGAGGGAGACCCAGTACTTC. The encoded protein is CASRRGLAGDPRETQYF. Filled out from reference TRBV19 and TRBJ2-5, the complete variable domain reads DGGITQSPKYLFRKEGQNVTLSCEQNLNHDAMYWYRQDPGQGLRLIYYSQIVNDFQKGDIAEGYSVSREKKESFPLTVTSAQKNPTAFYLCASRRGLAGDPRETQYFGPGTRLLVL.